This T cell receptor (beta chain) was sequenced during a study of neoadjuvant anti-PD-1 for oral cavity cancer. Study as a whole: Most patients had three to four biweekly doses of 3 mg/kg nivolumab before resection.

As concerns this clone: The antigen remains unidentified.

CDR1 is LNHNV, CDR2 YYDKDF, per germline (reference sequence). V was pared by 4 bases and J by 2 bases, with 4 bases of the junction left unmatched. CDR3 length: 15 amino acids. Overall study findings and caveats: Only three patients per response group were TCR-analyzed; validation needed.

Some clones are missing from TCRdb's copy, which holds only in-frame ones; the method was immunoSEQ multiplex PCR. The sample holds around 60,000 clones; approximately 79% are singletons and the top ten take 2.6%. This TCR came from a person aged 40 to 85 with oral cavity squamous cell carcinoma. This sample comprised PBMCs, obtained before nivolumab (anti-PD-1) treatment. The chain links TRBV15 to TRBJ1-5, with 8 bases lining up with TRBD1. Here the CDR3 DNA reads TGTGCCACCAGCAAGACAGGGGTGGGCAATCAGCCCCAGCATTTT. Protein: CATSKTGVGNQPQHF.